The sequence of this T cell receptor (beta chain) was determined in a study of cytomegalovirus exposure and HLA in healthy donors. Points from the study as a whole: Earlier analysis looked at TCR beta V segments, and most were productive about 87% or about 30% of the time.

This clone was counted a single time. What it binds is not known. PCR amplification relied on 60 Vbeta primers (plus 13 Jbeta primers). Clones were sequenced by immunoSEQ multiplex PCR, and TCRdb holds only the in-frame ones, with some missing. The sample comprises around 170,000 clones, approximately 75% of which are singletons, and approximately 1.5% rests with the top ten. The CDR3 spans 17 residues. V lost 3 bases and J lost 7; bases outside the gene matches: 12. Germline CDR1 is SGHVS and CDR2 is FQNEAQ. Sequencing was performed on PBMCs. This rearrangement joins TRBV7-8 to TRBJ1-2, with TRBD1 matching 12 bases. The receptor was isolated from a girl between 5 and 17 years old in good health and CMV-seronegative. The DNA for the CDR3 is TGTGCCAGCAGCTTTCTTACGACGGGACAGGGGGCCTCTGGCTACACCTTC. This codes for CASSFLTTGQGASGYTF.